The 24 T cell receptor beta chains reported below all come from one sample, sequenced in a study of ipilimumab plus nivolumab after autologous stem cell transplantation. Libraries were prepared by immunoSEQ multiplex PCR; TCRdb keeps only in-frame clonotypes and omits some of them. The sample shows about 4,800 clones, 65% to 75% of them seen only once. The sequencing here drew on PBMCs, taken in a trial of ipilimumab plus nivolumab as post-transplant consolidation. These receptors were taken from a male donor with multiple myeloma.

The rearrangement links TRBV4-3 to TRBJ2-7; D not certain. Trimming stripped 7 bases from V and 3 bases from J, with 10 bases between. Germline V gives CDR1 LGHNA, CDR2 YSLEER. CDR3 length: 12 amino acids. The CDR3 DNA is TGCGCCAGCAACACCCAGGACTACGAGCAGTACTTC. This codes for CASNTQDYEQYF.

The rearrangement uses TRBV7-9 and TRBJ2-1; D is unresolved. Per germline, CDR1 SEHNR and CDR2 FQNEAQ (reference sequence). Trimming removed 1 base from V and 2 bases from J, with 12 bases in between. The CDR3 runs to 16 residues. CDR3 nucleotides: TGTGCCAGCAGCTTAGTATCACACCTAGCCTACAATGAGCAGTTCTTC. Its translation is CASSLVSHLAYNEQFF.

This rearrangement joins TRBV7-9 to TRBJ2-6, with a tentative D call TRBD1 (6 bases). Germline CDR1 SEHNR, CDR2 FQNEAQ (reference sequence). The CDR3 spans 15 residues. The V end lost 2 bases, the J end lost 2 bases, and 7 bases lay between the germline ends. The chain's CDR3 is CASSLPGAGANVLTF. The CDR3 DNA sequence: TGTGCCAGCAGCTTACCAGGGGCTGGGGCCAACGTCCTGACTTTC.

J is TRBJ1-2 and V is TRBV5-4, with TRBD1 identical over 10 bases. J lost 3 bases, V lost 4 bases, and 3 bases had no gene match. The CDR3 consists of 14 residues. The V gene's germline CDR1 is SGHNT and CDR2 YYREEE (reference sequence). For the CDR3, the DNA is TGTGCCAGCAGCCCGGGGACAGGGGACTATGGCTACACCTTC. Translation gives CASSPGTGDYGYTF.

This chain connects TRBV5-1 to TRBJ2-7, with a weak D call TRBD2 (6 bases). Looked up from germline, CDR1 is SGHRS and CDR2 is YFSETQ. Trimming shortened V by 4 bases and J by 6 bases, and 8 bases separated the two germline ends. This CDR3 spans 11 amino acids. The CDR3, as DNA: TGCGCCAGCAGCCAGGGAGGCGAGCAGTACTTC. Its translation is CASSQGGEQYF.

The chain employs TRBV27 and TRBJ2-5; 12 bases are a match to TRBD2. This CDR3 is 17 amino acids long. Germline CDR1 and CDR2: MNHEY and SMNVEV (reference sequence). The V gene end was trimmed by 3 bases and the J gene end by 1 base; junction bases not matched to a gene: 6. CDR3 in amino acids: CASSLASGRGLQETQYF. For the CDR3, the DNA is TGTGCCAGCAGTTTGGCTAGCGGGAGGGGCCTCCAAGAGACCCAGTACTTC.

This chain connects TRBV9 to TRBJ1-1; 8 nucleotides agree with TRBD1. The germline V gene encodes CDR1 SGDLS and CDR2 YYNGEE. The CDR3 runs 15 residues. The junction had 6 bases not matched to a gene; V was cut back by 3 bases and J by 2 bases. CDR3 loop: CASSARQGSNTEAFF. The CDR3 DNA sequence: TGTGCCAGCAGCGCCCGACAGGGGTCAAACACTGAAGCTTTCTTT.

The V and J genes are TRBV7-6 and TRBJ2-1; TRBD2 might be the D (7 bases). Germline lookup yields CDR1 SGHVS and CDR2 FNYEAQ. This CDR3 comprises 19 residues. V lost 0 bases to trimming and J lost 10 bases, with 28 bases between them. This CDR3 is CASSLALGGGTIQRREQFF. Here the CDR3 DNA reads TGTGCCAGCAGCTTAGCCCTGGGGGGAGGGACAATCCAAAGGCGGGAGCAGTTCTTC.

The chain uses TRBV28 and TRBJ2-3; D is perhaps TRBD2 (6 bases). This CDR3 contains 18 residues. Germline V gene lookup returns CDR1 MDHEN and CDR2 SYDVKM. V lost 5 bases and J 2 bases, leaving 23 bases between the germline ends. The CDR3 reads CASSPLLLTGLTTDTQYF. The CDR3 DNA is TGTGCCAGCAGTCCGTTGCTCCTCACGGGACTCACCACAGATACGCAGTATTTT.

The chain's CDR3 is CASRPEGGLYGYTF. The DNA for the CDR3 is TGTGCCAGCAGGCCCGAAGGAGGCCTCTATGGCTACACCTTC. The chain combines TRBV7-9 with TRBJ1-2; no clear D. The CDR3 is made up of 14 amino acids. With 6 bases removed from V and 4 bases from J, the gap between germline ends came to 15 bases. Germline loops: CDR1 SEHNR, CDR2 FQNEAQ (reference sequence).

The rearrangement links TRBV14 to TRBJ2-1; TRBD2 matches 10 bases. Per the germline V gene, CDR1 is SGHDN and CDR2 is FVKESK. This CDR3 has 17 amino acids. V lost 2 bases and J lost 3; bases outside the gene matches: 7. The CDR3 region is CASSQRLGTSVYNEQFF. In DNA, the CDR3 is TGTGCCAGCAGCCAAAGGCTCGGGACTAGCGTCTACAATGAGCAGTTCTTC.

This clone was recorded only once. The V and J genes are TRBV28 and TRBJ2-7; TRBD1 matches at 7 bases. J gave up 2 bases and V 3 bases, and 4 bases lay outside the gene matches. The CDR3 extends over 14 amino acids. Germline V gene lookup returns CDR1 MDHEN and CDR2 SYDVKM. In DNA form, the CDR3 reads TGTGCCAGCAGTTTCTCGACAGGGACCTACGAGCAGTACTTC. This translates into CASSFSTGTYEQYF. Together with reference TRBV28 and TRBJ2-7, the CDR3 gives the full variable domain: DVKVTQSSRYLVKRTGEKVFLECVQDMDHENMFWYRQDPGLGLRLIYFSYDVKMKEKGDIPEGYSVSREKKERFSLILESASTNQTSMYLCASSFSTGTYEQYFGPGTRLTVT.

This rearrangement joins TRBV7-6 to TRBJ2-7; D uncertain. Deletions cut 5 bases from V and 5 bases from J, with 16 bases between. CDR1 and CDR2 (germline): SGHVS, FNYEAQ. The CDR3 is 14 amino acids. CDR3 residues: CASSRLESNNEQYF. DNA of the CDR3: TGTGCCAGCAGCCGCCTGGAGTCTAACAACGAGCAGTACTTC.

CDR3 region: CASSVVRTGGSYTF. In nucleotides, the CDR3 is TGTGCCAGCAGTGTAGTCCGGACAGGGGGTAGCTACACCTTC. This chain connects TRBV27 to TRBJ1-2; 10 bases agree with TRBD1. The CDR3 covers 14 residues. J gave up 9 bases and V 5 bases, and 9 bases lay outside the gene matches. The germline CDR1 and CDR2 sequences are MNHEY and SMNVEV (reference sequence).

The CDR3 DNA reads as TGTGCCAGCAGTGAATTATTACAGTTCAACGAGCAGTACTTC. This gives the protein CASSELLQFNEQYF. J is TRBJ2-7 and V is TRBV6-1; D unclear. Trimming stripped 2 bases from V and 5 bases from J, with 13 bases between. The germline CDR1 and CDR2 sequences are MNHNS and SASEGT. CDR3 size: 14 residues.

CDR3 bases: TGTGCCAGCAGGGCTGTCACCGGGACAGGGTTGACTGAAGCTTTCTTT. Its translation is CASRAVTGTGLTEAFF. This chain connects TRBV28 to TRBJ1-1; TRBD1 matches at 9 bases. The CDR3 totals 16 residues. V lost 6 bases, J lost 5 bases, and 13 bases stayed unmatched. Germline V gives CDR1 MDHEN, CDR2 SYDVKM.

The genes are TRBV7-3 and TRBJ2-3, with 10 nucleotides matching TRBD1. This CDR3 is built from 16 residues. V gave up 0 bases and J gave up 2 bases; unmatched junction bases: 2. The germline CDR1 and CDR2 sequences are SGHTA and FQGTGA. CDR3 DNA: TGTGCCAGCAGCTTAACGGGACAGGGGACCACAGATACGCAGTATTTT. The encoded protein is CASSLTGQGTTDTQYF.

The J gene is TRBJ2-1, the V gene TRBV6-6; 11 bases map to TRBD1. The trim removed 10 bases at V and 0 bases at J, leaving 2 bases unmatched. Germline V lookup: CDR1 MNHNY, CDR2 SVGAGI (reference sequence). The CDR3 loop spans 14 amino acids. CDR3 amino acids: CATGQGASYNEQFF. CDR3 bases: TGTGCCACCGGACAGGGGGCCTCCTACAATGAGCAGTTCTTC.

This chain links TRBV9 with TRBJ2-5; D ambiguous. This CDR3 region has 11 residues. V was cut by 3 bases and J by 3 bases, with 3 bases left in between. Germline V gene lookup returns CDR1 SGDLS and CDR2 YYNGEE. The DNA for the CDR3 is TGTGCCAGCAGCGCTGAAGAGACCCAGTACTTC. Protein product: CASSAEETQYF.

The J gene is TRBJ2-5, the V gene TRBV20-1; tentatively, D is TRBD2 (5 bases). The germline V gene has CDR1 DFQATT and CDR2 SNEGSKA (reference sequence). This CDR3 has 11 amino acids. The V and J ends lost 5 bases and 7 bases respectively, with 11 bases between them. In nucleotides, the CDR3 is TGCAGTGCTGATTCCGGAGGGACCCAGTACTTC. Translated: CSADSGGTQYF.

V is TRBV27 and J is TRBJ2-7; the match to TRBD2 covers 10 bases. The ends lost 4 bases at V and 6 bases at J; junction bases unmatched: 6. Looked up from germline, CDR1 is MNHEY and CDR2 is SMNVEV (reference sequence). The length of the CDR3 is 14 residues. DNA for the CDR3: TGTGCCAGCAGTTACGGTAGCGGGGGGCGCGAGCAGTACTTC. As protein: CASSYGSGGREQYF.

V and J are TRBV11-1 and TRBJ1-3; D may be TRBD1 (5 bases). V shed 5 bases and J shed 2 bases, with 13 bases lying between them. The CDR3 loop spans 15 amino acids. Germline CDR1 reads SGHAT; CDR2 reads FQDESV (reference sequence). Here the CDR3 reads CASSQGPPPGNTIYF. CDR3 DNA: TGTGCCAGCAGCCAGGGACCCCCGCCTGGAAACACCATATATTTT.

This clone was counted between two and nine times. The chain recombines TRBV7-9 with TRBJ2-1; perhaps TRBD2 as D (6 bases). CDR1 SEHNR and CDR2 FQNEAQ come from the germline V gene (reference sequence). The germline V and J ends were trimmed by 5 bases and 12 bases, with 14 bases remaining between them. The CDR3 has 12 residues. The CDR3 region is CASSPPGARQFF. The CDR3 coding sequence is TGTGCCAGCAGCCCCCCGGGAGCCCGGCAGTTCTTC.

The chain has TRBV5-1 and TRBJ2-1; 15 bases align to TRBD2. CDR3 size: 19 residues. The V and J ends lost 2 bases and 2 bases, in that order; junction bases with no gene match: 8. Germline V lookup: CDR1 SGHRS, CDR2 YFSETQ. The CDR3 DNA reads as TGCGCCAGCAGCTTTGGACTAGCGGGGGGGCAACGGGCCTACAATGAGCAGTTCTTC. Translated, it gives CASSFGLAGGQRAYNEQFF.